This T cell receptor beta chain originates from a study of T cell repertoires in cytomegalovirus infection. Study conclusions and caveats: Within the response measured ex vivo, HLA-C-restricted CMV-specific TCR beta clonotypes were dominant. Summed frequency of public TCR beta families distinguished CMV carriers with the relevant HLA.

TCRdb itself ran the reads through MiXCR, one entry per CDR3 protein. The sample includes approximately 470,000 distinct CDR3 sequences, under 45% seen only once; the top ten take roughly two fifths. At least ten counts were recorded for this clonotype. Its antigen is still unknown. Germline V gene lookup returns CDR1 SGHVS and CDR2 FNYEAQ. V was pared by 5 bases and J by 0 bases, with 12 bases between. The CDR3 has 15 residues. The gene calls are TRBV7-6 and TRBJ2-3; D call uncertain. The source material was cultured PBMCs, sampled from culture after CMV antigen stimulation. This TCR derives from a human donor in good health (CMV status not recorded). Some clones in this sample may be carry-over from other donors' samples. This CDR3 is CASSPRLTSTDTQYF. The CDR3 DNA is TGTGCCAGCAGCCCGAGGCTCACTAGCACAGATACGCAGTATTTT.